This TCR beta chain was captured by sequencing in a study of PD-1 blockade in classical Hodgkin lymphoma. Overall study results and limits: Why the repertoires differ is still unclear, perhaps disease activity or prior therapy. Newly diagnosed patients were reported to exhibit reduced baseline TCR diversity relative to healthy donors.

As for time point: newly diagnosed, previously untreated cHL patient sample. Negative magnetic selection isolated CD4+ T cells from thawed PBMCs. Comparison PBMCs came from previously untreated, newly diagnosed classical Hodgkin lymphoma patients. Clones were read by immunoSEQ multiplex PCR, and TCRdb kept only the in-frame ones, dropping some. Altogether around 26,000 clones are present, roughly nine tenths being singletons, with the ten largest covering roughly 0.52%. This clone was picked up one time. Its antigen remains unidentified. The CDR3 consists of 15 residues. Germline loops: CDR1 SGHVS, CDR2 FQNEAQ. Unmatched junction bases numbered 3, after V lost 3 bases and J lost 1 base.

Sample: CD4+ T cells from blood. The clonotype comes from a human donor with classical Hodgkin lymphoma. The rearrangement links TRBV7-8 to TRBJ1-1, with TRBD1 matching over 9 bases. CDR3 amino acids: CASSFTGGRNTEAFF. The CDR3 DNA is TGTGCCAGCAGCTTCACAGGGGGCAGGAACACTGAAGCTTTCTTT.